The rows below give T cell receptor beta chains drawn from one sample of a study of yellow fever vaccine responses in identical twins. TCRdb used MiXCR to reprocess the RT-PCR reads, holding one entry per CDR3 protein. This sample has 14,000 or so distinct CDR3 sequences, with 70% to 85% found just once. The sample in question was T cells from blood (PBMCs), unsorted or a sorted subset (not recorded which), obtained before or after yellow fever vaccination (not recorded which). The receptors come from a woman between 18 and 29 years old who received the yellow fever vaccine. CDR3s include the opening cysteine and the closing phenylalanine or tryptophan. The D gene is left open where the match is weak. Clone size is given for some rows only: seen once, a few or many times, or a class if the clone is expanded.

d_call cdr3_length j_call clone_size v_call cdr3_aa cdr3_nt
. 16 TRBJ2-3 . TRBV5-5 CASSPDLARTTDTQYF TGTGCCAGCAGCCCTGATTTGGCGCGGACCACAGATACGCAGTATTTT
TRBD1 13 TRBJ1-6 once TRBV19 CASKGQGESPLHF TGTGCCAGTAAGGGACAGGGTGAATCACCCCTCCACTTT
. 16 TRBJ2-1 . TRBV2 CASSGSWATPRNEQFF TGTGCCAGCAGTGGGAGTTGGGCTACCCCACGGAATGAGCAGTTCTTC
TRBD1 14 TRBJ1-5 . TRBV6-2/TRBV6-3 CASSFSGGGQPQHF TGTGCCAGCAGTTTCTCAGGGGGCGGTCAGCCCCAGCATTTT
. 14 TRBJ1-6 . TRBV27 CASSWTPTGSPLHF TGTGCCAGCAGCTGGACCCCAACGGGGTCACCCCTCCACTTT
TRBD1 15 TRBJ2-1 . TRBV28 CASSLGTGVYNEQFF TGTGCCAGCAGTTTAGGGACAGGGGTCTACAATGAGCAGTTCTTC
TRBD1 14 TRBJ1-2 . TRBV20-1 CSARDGTGPYGYTF TGCAGTGCTAGAGATGGGACAGGGCCCTATGGCTACACCTTC
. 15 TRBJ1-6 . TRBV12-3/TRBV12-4 CASSSRQTYNSPLHF TGTGCCAGCAGTTCCCGACAGACTTATAATTCACCCCTCCACTTT
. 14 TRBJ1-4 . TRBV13 CASHLGGIDEKLFF TGTGCCAGTCACCTCGGGGGCATTGATGAAAAACTGTTTTTT
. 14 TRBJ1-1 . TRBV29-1 CSVVIGSSNTEAFF TGCAGCGTTGTGATCGGGAGTTCGAACACTGAAGCTTTCTTT
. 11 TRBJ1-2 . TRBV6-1 CASRGENGYTF TGTGCCAGCAGGGGGGAGAATGGCTACACCTTC
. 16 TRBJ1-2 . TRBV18 CASSPPSKTRNYGYTF TGTGCCAGCTCACCACCCTCAAAGACAAGGAACTATGGCTACACCTTC
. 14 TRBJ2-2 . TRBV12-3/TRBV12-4 CASSLGGSMGELFF TGTGCCAGCAGTTTAGGCGGCAGCATGGGGGAGCTGTTTTTT
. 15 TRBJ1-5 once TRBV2 CASSEIWGSNQPQHF TGTGCCAGCAGTGAAATCTGGGGGAGCAATCAGCCCCAGCATTTT
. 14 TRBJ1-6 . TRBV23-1 CASSLPGWPAPLHF TGCGCCAGCAGTCTCCCCGGGTGGCCGGCACCCCTCCACTTT
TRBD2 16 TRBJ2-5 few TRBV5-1 CASSPTTSAPQETQYF TGCGCCAGCAGCCCTACGACTAGCGCCCCCCAAGAGACCCAGTACTTC
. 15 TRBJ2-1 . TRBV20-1 CSAKNGSLSYNEQFF TGCAGTGCTAAAAACGGGAGCCTCTCCTACAATGAGCAGTTCTTC
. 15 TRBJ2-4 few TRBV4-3 CASSQDVQAKNIQYF TGCGCCAGCAGCCAAGATGTACAAGCCAAAAACATTCAGTACTTC
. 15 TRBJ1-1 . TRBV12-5 CASGPRKVLDTEAFF TGTGCTAGTGGCCCACGCAAGGTCCTAGACACTGAAGCTTTCTTT
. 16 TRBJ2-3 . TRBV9 CASSIRKGLVTDTQYF TGTGCCAGCAGCATAAGAAAGGGTCTTGTCACAGATACGCAGTATTTT
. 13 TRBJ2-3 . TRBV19 CASSMGQTDTQYF TGTGCCAGTAGTATGGGTCAGACAGATACGCAGTATTTT
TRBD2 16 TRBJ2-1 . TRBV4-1 CASRRGLAPSYNEQFF TGCGCCAGCAGACGGGGACTAGCCCCCTCCTACAATGAGCAGTTCTTC
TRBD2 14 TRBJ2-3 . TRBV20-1 CSATARGGRDTQYF TGCAGTGCTACGGCTCGGGGGGGCAGAGATACGCAGTATTTT
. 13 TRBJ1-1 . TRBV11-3 CASSLSGNTEAFF TGTGCCAGCAGCTTATCAGGGAACACTGAAGCTTTCTTT
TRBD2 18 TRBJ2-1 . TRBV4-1 CASSSPGTSGRTRNEQFF TGCGCCAGCAGCTCCCCCGGGACTAGCGGGAGAACAAGGAATGAGCAGTTCTTC
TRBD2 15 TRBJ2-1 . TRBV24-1 CATRPSGSSYNEQFF TGTGCCACCAGACCTAGCGGGAGCTCCTACAATGAGCAGTTCTTC
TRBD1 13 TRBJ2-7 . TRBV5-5 CASSTQGAYEQYF TGTGCCAGCAGCACACAGGGGGCCTACGAGCAGTACTTC
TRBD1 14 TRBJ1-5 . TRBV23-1 CASTLSGGHQPQHF TGCGCCAGCACCCTGTCAGGGGGCCATCAGCCCCAGCATTTT
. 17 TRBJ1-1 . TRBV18 CASSPPGQETWGTEAFF TGTGCCAGCTCCCCTCCGGGCCAAGAAACTTGGGGCACTGAAGCTTTCTTT
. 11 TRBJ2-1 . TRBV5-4 CASSADNEQFF TGTGCCAGCAGCGCGGACAATGAGCAGTTCTTC
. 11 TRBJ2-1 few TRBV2 CATLSYNEQFF TGTGCCACCCTCTCCTACAATGAGCAGTTCTTC
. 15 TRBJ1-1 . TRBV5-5 CASSLDRGAISEAFF TGTGCCAGCAGCTTGGATAGGGGGGCGATCTCTGAAGCTTTCTTT
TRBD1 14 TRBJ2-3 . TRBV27 CASSLRDRKDTQYF TGTGCCAGCAGTTTACGGGACAGGAAAGATACGCAGTATTTT
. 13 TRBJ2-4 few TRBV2 CASSVTEKSFQYF TGTGCCAGCAGTGTCACAGAGAAATCCTTTCAGTACTTC
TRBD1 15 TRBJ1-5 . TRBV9 CASSGQGPFNQPQHF TGTGCCAGCAGCGGACAGGGCCCCTTCAATCAGCCCCAGCATTTT
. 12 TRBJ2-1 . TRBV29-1 CSVEKDYNEQFF TGCAGCGTTGAAAAGGACTACAATGAGCAGTTCTTC
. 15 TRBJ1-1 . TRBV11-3 CASSKAQGRGTEAFF TGTGCCAGCAGCAAAGCACAGGGTCGGGGCACTGAAGCTTTCTTT
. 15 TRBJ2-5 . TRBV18 CASSPPASRQETQYF TGTGCCAGCTCACCACCGGCGTCGAGGCAAGAGACCCAGTACTTC
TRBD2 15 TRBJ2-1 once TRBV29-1 CSVERLAGGYNEQFF TGCAGCGTTGAGCGACTAGCGGGAGGGTACAATGAGCAGTTCTTC
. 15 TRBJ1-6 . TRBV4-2 CASSQEGGFSSPLHF TGTGCCAGCAGCCAAGAGGGAGGGTTTAGCTCACCCCTCCACTTT
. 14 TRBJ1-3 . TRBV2 CASSQGVRVNTIYF TGTGCCAGCAGTCAAGGCGTCCGGGTTAACACCATATATTTT
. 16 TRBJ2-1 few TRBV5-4 CASSWADRRVYNEQFF TGTGCCAGCAGCTGGGCCGACAGGAGAGTCTACAATGAGCAGTTCTTC
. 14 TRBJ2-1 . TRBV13 CASSGTLVSNEQFF TGTGCCAGCAGCGGGACTCTCGTCTCCAATGAGCAGTTCTTC
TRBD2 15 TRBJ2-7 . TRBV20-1 CSARSRLAGVYEQYF TGCAGTGCTAGGTCTCGACTAGCGGGAGTCTACGAGCAGTACTTC
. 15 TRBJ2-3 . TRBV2 CASSAQGTSTDTQYF TGTGCCAGCAGTGCTCAGGGGACAAGCACAGATACGCAGTATTTT
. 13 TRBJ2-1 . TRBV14 CASSQFPGAEQFF TGTGCCAGCAGCCAGTTTCCTGGGGCTGAGCAGTTCTTC
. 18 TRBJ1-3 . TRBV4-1 CASSQVDMGLILGNTIYF TGCGCCAGCAGCCAAGTAGATATGGGACTTATCCTCGGAAACACCATATATTTT
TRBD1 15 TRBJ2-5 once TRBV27 CASSFGDRVPETQYF TGTGCCAGCAGTTTCGGGGACAGGGTTCCGGAGACCCAGTACTTC
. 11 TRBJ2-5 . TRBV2 CASSEVETQYF TGTGCCAGCAGTGAAGTGGAGACCCAGTACTTC
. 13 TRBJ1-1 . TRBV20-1 CSARPGAFSEAFF TGCAGTGCTAGGCCGGGGGCTTTTTCTGAAGCTTTCTTT
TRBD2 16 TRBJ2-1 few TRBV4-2 CASSPSGGVPYNEQFF TGTGCCAGCAGCCCTAGCGGGGGGGTGCCCTACAATGAGCAGTTCTTC
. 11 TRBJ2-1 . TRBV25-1 CASSLHYEQFF TGTGCCAGCAGTCTCCACTATGAGCAGTTCTTC
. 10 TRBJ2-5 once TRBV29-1 CSVLQETQYF TGCAGCGTACTCCAAGAGACCCAGTACTTC
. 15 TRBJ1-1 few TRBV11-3 CASSLFETLNTEAFF TGTGCCAGCAGCTTATTTGAGACACTGAACACTGAAGCTTTCTTT
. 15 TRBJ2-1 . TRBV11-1 CASSVGANSYNEQFF TGTGCCAGCAGCGTAGGGGCAAACTCCTACAATGAGCAGTTCTTC
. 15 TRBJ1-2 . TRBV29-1 CSVSPHLRVGEGYTF TGCAGCGTCTCCCCTCACCTCCGAGTGGGGGAGGGCTACACCTTC
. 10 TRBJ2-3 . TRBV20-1 CSAMGDTQYF TGCAGTGCCATGGGGGATACGCAGTATTTT
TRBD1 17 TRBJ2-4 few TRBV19 CASSIDFGTGVMGIQYF TGTGCCAGTAGTATAGATTTCGGGACAGGCGTGATGGGAATTCAGTACTTC
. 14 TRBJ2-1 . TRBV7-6 CASSLFAGTNEQFF TGTGCCAGCAGCTTATTTGCAGGGACAAATGAGCAGTTCTTC